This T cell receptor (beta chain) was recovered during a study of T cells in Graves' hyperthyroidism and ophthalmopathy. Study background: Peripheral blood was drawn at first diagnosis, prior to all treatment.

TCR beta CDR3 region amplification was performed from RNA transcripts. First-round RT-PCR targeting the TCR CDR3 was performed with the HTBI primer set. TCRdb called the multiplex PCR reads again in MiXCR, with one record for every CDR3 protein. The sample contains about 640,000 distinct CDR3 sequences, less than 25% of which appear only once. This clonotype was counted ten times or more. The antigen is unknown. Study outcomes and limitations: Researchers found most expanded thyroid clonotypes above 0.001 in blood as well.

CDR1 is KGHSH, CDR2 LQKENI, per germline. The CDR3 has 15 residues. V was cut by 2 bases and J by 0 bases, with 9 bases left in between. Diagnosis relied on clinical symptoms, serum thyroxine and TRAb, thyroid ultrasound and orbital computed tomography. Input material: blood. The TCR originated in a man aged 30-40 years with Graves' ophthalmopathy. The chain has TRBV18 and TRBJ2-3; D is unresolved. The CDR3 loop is CASSPMGTSTDTQYF. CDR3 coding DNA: TGTGCCAGCTCACCAATGGGAACTAGCACAGATACGCAGTATTTT.